This section outlines one TCR beta chain sequence together with its context. Its antigen is not identified. The record originates from a study of cytomegalovirus exposure and HLA in healthy donors. Study results and caveats: Later on, an analysis showed TCR association rates differing by HLA locus, with DRB1 the most and HLA-C the fewest. In an earlier analysis, productive rearrangement rates for most beta V segments clustered near 90% or 30%. Reportedly, cytomegalovirus status was diagnosed with high sensitivity and specificity.

Primers for the PCR totalled 60 Vbeta and 13 Jbeta. Clones were read by immunoSEQ multiplex PCR, and TCRdb kept only the in-frame ones, dropping some. The data show over 150,000 clones, 65% to 85% seen once. Germline V CDR1 and CDR2: SGHTA, FQGNSA. This CDR3 is built from 12 residues. V dropped 5 bases and J dropped 8 bases, with 9 bases sitting between them. Sequencing input: PBMCs. The TCR comes from a woman in her thirties or forties in good health and CMV-seropositive. V usage is TRBV7-2 and J usage is TRBJ1-4; D not resolved. CDR3 region: CASSLLREKLFF. The CDR3 DNA reads as TGTGCCAGCAGCCTACTCAGGGAAAAACTGTTTTTT.